The 30 T cell receptor beta chains presented below share a single source sample, sequenced in a study of shared clonotypes between healthy human individuals. Measured with immunoSEQ multiplex PCR; TCRdb has only the in-frame clones, and not every one. This sample has under 850,000 clones, with 55% to 75% found just once. The sample was memory CD4+ T cells sorted from blood. Subset: CD45RA-negative fraction. The receptors shown here come from a woman aged 25 to 39 in good health.

V and J are TRBV5-6 and TRBJ2-1; the D gene is possibly TRBD2 (5 bases). Germline values: CDR1 SGHDT, CDR2 YYEEEE. This CDR3 spans 13 amino acids. Trimming took off 4 bases at V and 14 bases at J, with 19 bases between the two ends. The CDR3 DNA sequence: TGTGCCAGCAGCGTCTACGGAGGTGCTCGGGAGTTCTTC. Translation: CASSVYGGAREFF.

This clone was seen a handful of times. Distinct nucleotide sequences in the sample also encode this CDR3. The genes are TRBV27 and TRBJ2-6, with D possibly called TRBD1 or TRBD2 (5 bases each). CDR3 size: 15 residues. Trimming shortened V by 3 bases and J by 4 bases, and 10 bases separated the two germline ends. CDR1 MNHEY and CDR2 SMNVEV come from the germline V gene (reference sequence). CDR3 in amino acids: CASSFWGNGANVLTF. The CDR3 DNA is TGTGCCAGCAGTTTTTGGGGGAACGGGGCCAACGTCCTGACTTTC.

This clone occurred many times. The V call is TRBV10-3, the J call TRBJ2-6; D gene ambiguous. V lost 4 bases, J lost 1 base, and 5 bases lay in between. This CDR3 is 14 amino acids long. CDR1 ENHRY and CDR2 SYGVKD come from the germline V gene. Here the CDR3 reads CAISVRSGANVLTF. The CDR3, as DNA: TGTGCCATCAGTGTGCGTTCTGGGGCCAACGTCCTGACTTTC.

The chain recombines TRBV30 with TRBJ1-2; D remains unclear. This CDR3 has 12 residues. Trimming pared 4 bases from V and 3 bases from J, leaving 9 bases between. Germline V gene data show CDR1 as GTSNPN and CDR2 as SVGIG (reference sequence). For the CDR3, the DNA is TGTGCCTGGACCGAGGTTGACTATGGCTACACCTTC. It specifies CAWTEVDYGYTF.

The V gene is TRBV27, the J gene TRBJ2-1; TRBD2 is a possible D gene (6 bases). V was trimmed by 1 base and J by 6 bases, leaving 19 bases between them. Germline V lookup: CDR1 MNHEY, CDR2 SMNVEV (reference sequence). The CDR3 has 17 amino acids. The CDR3 coding sequence is TGTGCCAGCAGTTTATTACTCGGAGGGGCTATCATCAATGAGCAGTTCTTC. Translating gives CASSLLLGGAIINEQFF.

The rearrangement uses TRBV9 and TRBJ2-2; D may be TRBD2 (5 bases). This CDR3 is 15 amino acids long. The germline CDR1 and CDR2 sequences are SGDLS and YYNGEE. Trimming cost V 0 bases and J 1 base, with 7 bases left between them. This CDR3 is CASSVGSGNTGELFF. The CDR3, as DNA: TGTGCCAGCAGCGTAGGGAGCGGGAACACCGGGGAGCTGTTTTTT.

CDR3 sequence reads: CASTYRGNTEAFF. The CDR3 DNA reads TGTGCCAGTACCTACAGGGGGAACACTGAAGCTTTCTTT. V and J are TRBV19 and TRBJ1-1; TRBD1 agrees at 7 bases. V lost 7 bases to trimming and J lost 1 base; unmatched junction nucleotides: 3. The CDR3 consists of 13 residues. The germline gives CDR1 LNHDA, CDR2 SQIVND (reference sequence).

About this clone itself: With a far larger clone one base away, a read error is the likely cause. V usage is TRBV28 and J usage is TRBJ2-3; D is uncertain. The germline V gene has CDR1 MDHEN and CDR2 SYDVKM. Trimming cost V 6 bases and J 2 bases, with 3 bases left between them. CDR3 length: 11 amino acids. The CDR3 DNA reads as TGTGCCAGCAGGAACACAGATACGCAGTATTTT. Its translation: CASRNTDTQYF.

The chain employs TRBV19 and TRBJ1-5; a weak D match, TRBD1 (5 bases). There are 15 residues in the CDR3. Germline V gene data show CDR1 as LNHDA and CDR2 as SQIVND (reference sequence). Trimming pared 7 bases from V and 2 bases from J, leaving 15 bases between. The CDR3 reads CASTRARDGNQPQHF. The DNA for the CDR3 is TGTGCCAGTACCCGCGCTAGGGACGGCAATCAGCCCCAGCATTTT. The full variable domain, with the rest looked up from reference TRBV19 and TRBJ1-5, is DGGITQSPKYLFRKEGQNVTLSCEQNLNHDAMYWYRQDPGQGLRLIYYSQIVNDFQKGDIAEGYSVSREKKESFPLTVTSAQKNPTAFYLCASTRARDGNQPQHFGDGTRLSIL.

The CDR3 sequence: CASSRGQAYEQYF. In nucleotides, the CDR3 is TGTGCCAGTAGTAGGGGACAAGCCTACGAGCAGTACTTC. The chain joins TRBV19 to TRBJ2-7; D is possibly TRBD1 (6 bases). The CDR3 loop spans 13 amino acids. The ends were cut back, 4 bases at V and 2 bases at J, with 9 bases in the middle. In germline, CDR1 is LNHDA, CDR2 SQIVND (reference sequence).

The rearrangement joins TRBV10-3 to TRBJ1-2, with D perhaps matching TRBD1 (6 bases). Trimming shortened V by 0 bases and J by 3 bases, and 11 bases separated the two germline ends. The CDR3 runs 15 residues. The germline CDR1 and CDR2 sequences are ENHRY and SYGVKD. In nucleotides, the CDR3 is TGTGCCATCAGTGAGTCGGCAGGGGTAGACTATGGCTACACCTTC. It specifies CAISESAGVDYGYTF.

The chain has TRBV9 and TRBJ2-5; 9 nucleotides match TRBD1. Germline-derived CDR1 and CDR2 are SGDLS and YYNGEE. The CDR3 runs to 17 residues. V shed 0 bases, J shed 3 bases, and the junction held 9 bases outside the gene matches. The CDR3 DNA reads as TGTGCCAGCAGCGTAGTAGTTCCCCGGGACAGGGAAGAGACCCAGTACTTC. Translated, it gives CASSVVVPRDREETQYF.

The genes are TRBV25-1 and TRBJ2-3, with 8 nucleotides matching TRBD1. The J segment lost 1 base and the V segment lost 1 base, leaving 7 bases of the junction unmatched. The CDR3 spans 17 residues. CDR1 and CDR2 from the germline V gene are MGHDK and SYGVNS. The CDR3 nucleotides are TGTGCCAGCAGTGAATTCGGAAAGGGACAGGGCACAGATACGCAGTATTTT. This gives the protein CASSEFGKGQGTDTQYF.

V usage is TRBV7-2 and J usage is TRBJ2-7, with D perhaps TRBD1 or TRBD2 (5 bases each). The ends were cut back, 5 bases at V and 3 bases at J, with 11 bases in the middle. The CDR3 is made up of 13 amino acids. CDR1 SGHTA and CDR2 FQGNSA come from the germline V gene. This CDR3 reads CASSHERGYEQYF. The CDR3 region has the DNA TGTGCCAGCAGCCATGAGAGGGGCTACGAGCAGTACTTC.

The chain couples TRBV21-1 to TRBJ2-1; no DNA check was done on the table's D call, TRBD2. TRBV21-1 is a pseudogene locus. This CDR3 is 15 amino acids long. Here the CDR3 DNA reads TGTGCCGCCACCGGCGGAGCGGGACCCTACAATGAGCAGTTCTTC. Translated, it gives CAATGGAGPYNEQFF.

The rearrangement joins TRBV6-6 to TRBJ1-1; TRBD1 might be the D (6 bases). The CDR3 length is 15 residues. Germline CDR1 and CDR2: MNHNY and SVGAGI (reference sequence). V was cut by 6 bases and J by 0 bases, with 14 bases left in between. This chain's CDR3 is CASRNSDSMNTEAFF. The CDR3 nucleotides read TGTGCCAGCAGGAACTCGGACAGTATGAACACTGAAGCTTTCTTT.

The chain is built from TRBV11-2 and TRBJ1-1; TRBD1 matches 10 bases. CDR1 SGHAT and CDR2 FQNNGV come from the germline V gene. This CDR3 comprises 16 residues. V was clipped by 5 bases and J by 1 base; unmatched bases: 7. For the CDR3, the DNA is TGTGCCAGCAGCCCGGGACAGGGGCTCAGGAACACTGAAGCTTTCTTT. Its translation is CASSPGQGLRNTEAFF.

This clone was seen a single time. The V and J genes are TRBV10-3 and TRBJ2-5, with TRBD2 identical over 13 bases. The CDR3 is 15 amino acids. Trimming at V came to 5 bases and at J to 5 bases, leaving 5 bases not matched to a gene. CDR1 and CDR2 from the germline V gene are ENHRY and SYGVKD. CDR3 sequence reads: CAISRTSGRTETQYF. The CDR3 DNA sequence: TGTGCCATCAGTCGGACTAGCGGGAGAACGGAGACCCAGTACTTC.

V is TRBV27 and J is TRBJ2-2; TRBD1 agrees at 7 bases. The CDR3 runs 16 residues. J was trimmed by 0 bases and V by 4 bases; bases with no gene match: 5. The V gene's germline CDR1 is MNHEY and CDR2 SMNVEV (reference sequence). The CDR3 nucleotides read TGTGCCAGCAGTTCTACAGGGGCCCCGAACACCGGGGAGCTGTTTTTT. Encoded protein: CASSSTGAPNTGELFF.

This clone was seen a few times. V usage is TRBV6-6 and J usage is TRBJ2-2; D is ambiguous. CDR1 is MNHNY, CDR2 SVGAGI, per germline (reference sequence). Deletions cut 8 bases from V and 0 bases from J, with 7 bases between. This CDR3 spans 13 amino acids. CDR3 nucleotide sequence: TGTGCCAGCGGGGAATCGAACACCGGGGAGCTGTTTTTT. It codes for CASGESNTGELFF.

A word on this clone: Other DNA sequences of this sample code for an identical CDR3. The rearrangement joins TRBV7-9 to TRBJ2-1, with 7 bases matching TRBD2. Germline V CDR1 and CDR2: SEHNR, FQNEAQ (reference sequence). The CDR3 loop spans 15 amino acids. The junction had 2 bases not matched to a gene; V was cut back by 2 bases and J by 1 base. The CDR3 here is CASSLLRGSYNEQFF. DNA for the CDR3: TGTGCCAGCAGCTTATTGCGGGGGTCCTACAATGAGCAGTTCTTC.

Concerning this clone: Other nucleotide sequences from this sample produce the same CDR3. The rearrangement uses TRBV28 and TRBJ2-2; 7 bases line up with TRBD2. Germline V lookup: CDR1 MDHEN, CDR2 SYDVKM. There are 15 residues in the CDR3. V shed 4 bases and J 3 bases; nucleotides not matched to a gene: 5. CDR3 coding DNA: TGTGCCAGCAGTTCCCGACTAGCAGACACCGGGGAGCTGTTTTTT. As protein: CASSSRLADTGELFF.

This chain links TRBV4-1 with TRBJ1-1; D possibly corresponds to TRBD1 (6 bases). With 8 bases removed from V and 4 bases from J, the gap between germline ends came to 20 bases. This CDR3 region has 15 residues. Germline loops: CDR1 MGHRA, CDR2 YSYEKL. CDR3 in DNA: TGCGCCAGCGGGCATTTAGGGCGGGGGCGCACTGAAGCTTTCTTT. Protein: CASGHLGRGRTEAFF.

The chain has TRBV10-3 and TRBJ1-3; 9 positions agree with TRBD1. CDR1 and CDR2 (germline): ENHRY, SYGVKD. This CDR3 spans 16 amino acids. Trimming took 0 bases from V and 4 from J; bases not matched to a gene: 4. CDR3 bases: TGTGCCATCAGTGAGTCGTGGGACAGGGTCGGAAACACCATATATTTT. Translating it yields CAISESWDRVGNTIYF.

This sequence joins TRBV18 and TRBJ1-2, with 11 bases lining up with TRBD1. Germline values: CDR1 KGHSH, CDR2 LQKENI. J gave up 4 bases and V 5 bases, and 6 bases lay outside the gene matches. CDR3 length: 15 amino acids. The CDR3 DNA sequence: TGTGCCAGCTCAGAGGGGACAGGGGGTCCCTATGGCTACACCTTC. Its translation is CASSEGTGGPYGYTF.

Turning to this clone: A junction end diverges from the germline sequence, so it may reflect a read error. The rearrangement uses TRBV7-9 and TRBJ2-2; 7 bases fit TRBD2. From germline, CDR1 is SEHNR and CDR2 FQNEAQ (reference sequence). CDR3 size: 15 residues. This chain's CDR3 is CASSLAATNTGELFF. CDR3 in DNA: TGTGCCAGCAGCCTAGCGGCTACGAACACCGGGGAGCTGTTTTTT.

The rearrangement links TRBV6-1 to TRBJ1-5, with a tentative D call TRBD1 (5 bases). The CDR3 loop spans 15 amino acids. Germline V CDR1 and CDR2: MNHNS, SASEGT. Trimming cost V 3 bases and J 2 bases, with 11 bases left between them. The CDR3 reads CASSDQEGGNQPQHF. Written as DNA, the CDR3 is TGTGCCAGCAGTGATCAGGAAGGGGGCAATCAGCCCCAGCATTTT.

The rearrangement links TRBV2 to TRBJ1-2; no reliable D call. Between the trimmed V and J ends, which lost 5 bases and 8 bases, there was a span of 9 bases. Germline CDR1 is SNHLY and CDR2 is FYNNEI. The CDR3 is 11 residues long. CDR3 nucleotide sequence: TGTGCCAGCAGTCCTAGTGGGGGCTACACCTTC. This translates into CASSPSGGYTF.

The rearrangement uses TRBV7-2 and TRBJ2-5; D might be TRBD2 (5 bases). Trimming took 5 bases from V and 7 from J, leaving 14 bases between them. Looked up from germline, CDR1 is SGHTA and CDR2 is FQGNSA. CDR3 length equals 13 residues. CDR3 protein: CASSAGREGTQYF. The CDR3 bases are TGTGCCAGCAGCGCGGGTAGGGAAGGGACCCAGTACTTC.

This chain uses TRBV27 with TRBJ2-5; 7 positions agree with TRBD1. The tail of the sequence fits TRBJ2-7 better, so the J call may be wrong. The germline V gene has CDR1 MNHEY and CDR2 SMNVEV (reference sequence). The CDR3 length is 13 residues. The CDR3 DNA reads as TGTGCCAGCAGTTTCGGGACAGCCTACGAGCAGTACTTC. Protein product: CASSFGTAYEQYF.